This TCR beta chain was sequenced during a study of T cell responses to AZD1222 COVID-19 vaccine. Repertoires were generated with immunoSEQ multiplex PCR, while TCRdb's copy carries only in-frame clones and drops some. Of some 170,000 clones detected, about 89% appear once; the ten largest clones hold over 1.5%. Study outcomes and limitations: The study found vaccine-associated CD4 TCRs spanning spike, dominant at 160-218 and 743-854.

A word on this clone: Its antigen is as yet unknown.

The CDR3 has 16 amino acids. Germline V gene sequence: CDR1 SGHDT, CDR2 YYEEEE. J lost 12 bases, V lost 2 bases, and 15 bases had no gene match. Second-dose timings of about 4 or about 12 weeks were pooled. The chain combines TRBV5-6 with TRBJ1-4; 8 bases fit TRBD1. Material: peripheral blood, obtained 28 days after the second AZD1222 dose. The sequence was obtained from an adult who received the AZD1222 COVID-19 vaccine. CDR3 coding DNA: TGTGCCAGCAGCTTAGGGTCAGACAGGGGAAGGAAGGAACTGTTTTTT. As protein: CASSLGSDRGRKELFF. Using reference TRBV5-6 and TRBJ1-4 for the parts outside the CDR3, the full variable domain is DAGVTQSPTHLIKTRGQQVTLRCSPKSGHDTVSWYQQALGQGPQFIFQYYEEEERQRGNFPDRFSGHQFPNYSSELNVNALLLGDSALYLCASSLGSDRGRKELFFGSGTQLSVL.